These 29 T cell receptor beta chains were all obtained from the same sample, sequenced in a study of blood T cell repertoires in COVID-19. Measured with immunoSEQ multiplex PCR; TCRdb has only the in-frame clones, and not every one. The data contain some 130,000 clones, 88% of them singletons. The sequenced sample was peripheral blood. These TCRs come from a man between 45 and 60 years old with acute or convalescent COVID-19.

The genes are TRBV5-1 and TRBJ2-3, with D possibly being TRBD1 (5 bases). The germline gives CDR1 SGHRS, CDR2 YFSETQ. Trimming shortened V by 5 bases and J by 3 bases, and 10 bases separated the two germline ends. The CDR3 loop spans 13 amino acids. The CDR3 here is CASSYSGTDTQYF. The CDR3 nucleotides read TGCGCCAGCAGTTACTCAGGGACAGATACGCAGTATTTT.

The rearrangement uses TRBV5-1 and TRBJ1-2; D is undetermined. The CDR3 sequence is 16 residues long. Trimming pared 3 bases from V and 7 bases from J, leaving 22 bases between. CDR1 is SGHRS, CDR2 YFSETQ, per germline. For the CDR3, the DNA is TGCGCCAGCAGCTACGAGGGTCTTACCGGTAGGGTTGGCTACACCTTC. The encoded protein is CASSYEGLTGRVGYTF. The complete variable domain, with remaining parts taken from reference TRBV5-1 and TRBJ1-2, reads KAGVTQTPRYLIKTRGQQVTLSCSPISGHRSVSWYQQTPGQGLQFLFEYFSETQRNKGNFPGRFSGRQFSNSRSEMNVSTLELGDSALYLCASSYEGLTGRVGYTFGSGTRLTVV.

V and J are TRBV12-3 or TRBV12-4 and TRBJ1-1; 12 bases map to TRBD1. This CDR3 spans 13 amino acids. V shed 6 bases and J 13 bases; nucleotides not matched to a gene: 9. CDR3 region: CASSQGDRGRGFF. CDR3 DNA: TGTGCCAGCAGCCAAGGGGACAGGGGGCGCGGTTTCTTT.

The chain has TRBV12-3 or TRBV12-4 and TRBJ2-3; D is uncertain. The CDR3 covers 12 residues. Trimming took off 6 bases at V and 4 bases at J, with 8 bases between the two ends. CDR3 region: CASSLTADTQYF. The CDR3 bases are TGTGCCAGCAGCCTTACGGCAGATACGCAGTATTTT.

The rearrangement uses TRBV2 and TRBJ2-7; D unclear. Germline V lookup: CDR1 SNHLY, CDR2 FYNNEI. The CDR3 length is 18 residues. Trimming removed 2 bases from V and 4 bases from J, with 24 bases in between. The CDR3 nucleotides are TGTGCCAGCAGTGAACCCGCTCTGTCGCGGATACTAACGTACGAGCAGTACTTC. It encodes CASSEPALSRILTYEQYF.

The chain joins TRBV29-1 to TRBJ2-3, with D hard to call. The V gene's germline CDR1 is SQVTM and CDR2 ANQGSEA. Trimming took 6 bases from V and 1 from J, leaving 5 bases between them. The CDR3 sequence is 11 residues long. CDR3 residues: CSVARTDTQYF. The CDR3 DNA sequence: TGCAGCGTGGCCCGCACAGATACGCAGTATTTT.

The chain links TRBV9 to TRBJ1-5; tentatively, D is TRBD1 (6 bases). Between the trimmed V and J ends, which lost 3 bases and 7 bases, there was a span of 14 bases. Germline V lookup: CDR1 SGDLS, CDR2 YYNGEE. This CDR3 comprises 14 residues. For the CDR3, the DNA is TGTGCCAGCAGCGGAGGGGGAACCTGGCAGCCCCAGCATTTT. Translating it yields CASSGGGTWQPQHF.

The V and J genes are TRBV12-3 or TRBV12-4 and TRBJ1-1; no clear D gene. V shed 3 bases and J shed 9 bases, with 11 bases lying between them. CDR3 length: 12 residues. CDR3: CASSLLGRKAFF. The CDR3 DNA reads TGTGCCAGCAGTTTGTTAGGCAGGAAAGCTTTCTTT.

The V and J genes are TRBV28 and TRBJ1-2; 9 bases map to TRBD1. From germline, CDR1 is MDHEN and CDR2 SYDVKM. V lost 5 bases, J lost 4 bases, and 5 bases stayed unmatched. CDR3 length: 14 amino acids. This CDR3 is CASSAPGQGYGYTF. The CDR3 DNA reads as TGTGCCAGCAGTGCCCCGGGACAGGGCTATGGCTACACCTTC.

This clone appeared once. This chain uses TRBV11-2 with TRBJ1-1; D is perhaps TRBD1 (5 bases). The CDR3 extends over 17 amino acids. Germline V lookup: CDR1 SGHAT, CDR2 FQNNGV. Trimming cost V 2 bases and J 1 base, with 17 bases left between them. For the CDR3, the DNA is TGTGCCAGCAGCTTACTGATTGGGGGGAATACGAACACTGAAGCTTTCTTT. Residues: CASSLLIGGNTNTEAFF.

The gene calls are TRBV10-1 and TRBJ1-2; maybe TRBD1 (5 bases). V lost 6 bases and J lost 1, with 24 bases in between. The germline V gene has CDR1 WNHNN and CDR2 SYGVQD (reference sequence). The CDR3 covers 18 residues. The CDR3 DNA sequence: TGCGCCAGCAGCTTAAAGGGGAGGCCCCATAAAATTAACTATGGCTACACCTTC. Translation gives CASSLKGRPHKINYGYTF.

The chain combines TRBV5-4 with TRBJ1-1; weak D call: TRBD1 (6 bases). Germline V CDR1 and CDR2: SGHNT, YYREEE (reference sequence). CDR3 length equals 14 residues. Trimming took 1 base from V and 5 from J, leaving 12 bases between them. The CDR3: CASSLSGALTEAFF. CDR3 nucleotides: TGTGCCAGCAGCTTGTCAGGGGCGTTGACTGAAGCTTTCTTT. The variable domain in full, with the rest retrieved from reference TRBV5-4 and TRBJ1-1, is ETGVTQSPTHLIKTRGQQVTLRCSSQSGHNTVSWYQQALGQGPQFIFQYYREEENGRGNFPPRFSGLQFPNYSSELNVNALELDDSALYLCASSLSGALTEAFFGQGTRLTVV.

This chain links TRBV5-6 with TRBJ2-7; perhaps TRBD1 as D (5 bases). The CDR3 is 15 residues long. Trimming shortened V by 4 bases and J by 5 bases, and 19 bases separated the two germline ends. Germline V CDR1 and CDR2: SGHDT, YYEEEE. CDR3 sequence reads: CASSPAGRWANEQYF. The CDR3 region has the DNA TGTGCCAGCAGCCCGGCAGGGCGCTGGGCGAACGAGCAGTACTTC.

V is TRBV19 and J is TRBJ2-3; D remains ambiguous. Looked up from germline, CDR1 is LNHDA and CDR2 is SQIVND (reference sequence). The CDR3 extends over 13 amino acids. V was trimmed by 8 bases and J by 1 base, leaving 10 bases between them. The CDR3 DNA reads TGTGCCAGTGCCTTTTCAGGCACAGATACGCAGTATTTT. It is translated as CASAFSGTDTQYF.

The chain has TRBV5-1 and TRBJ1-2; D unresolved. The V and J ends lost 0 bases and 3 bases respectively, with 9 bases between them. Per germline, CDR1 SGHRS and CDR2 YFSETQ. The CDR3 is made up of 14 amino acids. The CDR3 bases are TGCGCCAGCAGCTTGGACTCAGGCGACTATGGCTACACCTTC. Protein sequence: CASSLDSGDYGYTF.

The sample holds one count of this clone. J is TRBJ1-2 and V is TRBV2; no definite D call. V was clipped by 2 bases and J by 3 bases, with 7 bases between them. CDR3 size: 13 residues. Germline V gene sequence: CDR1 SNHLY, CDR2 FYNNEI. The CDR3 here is CASSEQDYYGYTF. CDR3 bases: TGTGCCAGCAGTGAACAGGACTACTATGGCTACACCTTC.

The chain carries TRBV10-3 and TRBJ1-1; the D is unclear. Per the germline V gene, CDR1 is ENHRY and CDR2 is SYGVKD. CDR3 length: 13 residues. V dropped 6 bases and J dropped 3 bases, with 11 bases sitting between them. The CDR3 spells CAIRLVGDTEAFF. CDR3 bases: TGTGCCATCAGGTTAGTCGGGGACACTGAAGCTTTCTTT.

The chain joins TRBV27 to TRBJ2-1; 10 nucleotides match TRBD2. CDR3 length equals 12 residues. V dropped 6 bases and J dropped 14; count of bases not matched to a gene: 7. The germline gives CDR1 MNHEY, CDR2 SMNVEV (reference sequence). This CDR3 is CASRSTTSGEFF. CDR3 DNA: TGTGCCAGCAGATCAACTACTAGCGGGGAGTTCTTC.

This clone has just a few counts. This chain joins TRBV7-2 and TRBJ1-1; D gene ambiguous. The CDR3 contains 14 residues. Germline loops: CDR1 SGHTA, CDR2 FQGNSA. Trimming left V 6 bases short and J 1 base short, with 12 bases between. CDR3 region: CASRRNRQNTEAFF. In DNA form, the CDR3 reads TGTGCCAGCAGAAGAAATCGACAGAACACTGAAGCTTTCTTT.

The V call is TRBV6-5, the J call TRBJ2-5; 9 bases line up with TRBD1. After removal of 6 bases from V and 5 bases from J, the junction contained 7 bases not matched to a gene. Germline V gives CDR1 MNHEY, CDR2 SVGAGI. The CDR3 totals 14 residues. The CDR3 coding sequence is TGTGCCAGCAGCAGAACAGGGGGCCGGGAGACCCAGTACTTC. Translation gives CASSRTGGRETQYF.

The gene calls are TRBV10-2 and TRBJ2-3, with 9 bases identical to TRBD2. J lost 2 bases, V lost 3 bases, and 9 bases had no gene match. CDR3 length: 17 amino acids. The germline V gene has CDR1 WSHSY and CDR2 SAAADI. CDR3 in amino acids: CASSDLARGGPTDTQYF. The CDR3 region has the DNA TGCGCCAGCAGTGACCTGGCGCGGGGGGGCCCCACAGATACGCAGTATTTT.

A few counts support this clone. The CDR3 coding sequence is TGTGCCAGCTCACCAGGGGGGGATCAGCCCCAGCATTTT. Translation gives CASSPGGDQPQHF. The chain carries TRBV18 and TRBJ1-5; TRBD1 might be the D (5 bases). The CDR3 sequence is 13 residues long. Trimming shortened V by 2 bases and J by 5 bases, and 7 bases separated the two germline ends. CDR1 and CDR2 (germline): KGHSH, LQKENI.

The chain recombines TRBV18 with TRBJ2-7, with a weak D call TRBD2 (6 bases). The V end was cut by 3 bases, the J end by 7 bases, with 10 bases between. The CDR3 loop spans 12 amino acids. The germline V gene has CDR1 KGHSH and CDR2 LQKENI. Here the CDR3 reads CASSPNRGEQYF. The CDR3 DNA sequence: TGTGCCAGCTCACCTAACCGGGGGGAGCAGTACTTC.

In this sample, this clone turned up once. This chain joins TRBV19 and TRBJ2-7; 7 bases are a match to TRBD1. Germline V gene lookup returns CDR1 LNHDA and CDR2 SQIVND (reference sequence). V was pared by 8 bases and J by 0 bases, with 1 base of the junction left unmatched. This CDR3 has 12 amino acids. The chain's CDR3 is CASQGDSYEQYF. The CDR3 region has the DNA TGTGCCAGTCAGGGGGACTCCTACGAGCAGTACTTC.

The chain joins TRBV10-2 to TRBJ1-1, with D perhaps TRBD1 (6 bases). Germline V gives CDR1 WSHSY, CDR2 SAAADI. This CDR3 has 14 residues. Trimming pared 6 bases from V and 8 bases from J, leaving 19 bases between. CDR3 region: CASSQNQGISEAFF. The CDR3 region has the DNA TGCGCCAGCAGCCAAAATCAGGGGATTTCAGAAGCTTTCTTT.

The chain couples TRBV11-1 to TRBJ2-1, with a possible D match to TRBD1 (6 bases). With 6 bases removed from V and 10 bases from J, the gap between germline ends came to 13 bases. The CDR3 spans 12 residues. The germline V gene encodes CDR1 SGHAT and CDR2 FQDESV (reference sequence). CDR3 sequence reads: CASSRQVGEQFF. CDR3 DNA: TGTGCCAGCAGTCGACAGGTCGGCGAGCAGTTCTTC.

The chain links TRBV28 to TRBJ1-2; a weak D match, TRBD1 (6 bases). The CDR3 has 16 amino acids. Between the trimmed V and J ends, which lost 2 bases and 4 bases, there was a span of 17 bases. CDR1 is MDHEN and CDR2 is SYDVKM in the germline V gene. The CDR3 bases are TGTGCCAGCAGTTTAGGCACTCCAGGGGCGCTCTATGGCTACACCTTC. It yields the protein CASSLGTPGALYGYTF.

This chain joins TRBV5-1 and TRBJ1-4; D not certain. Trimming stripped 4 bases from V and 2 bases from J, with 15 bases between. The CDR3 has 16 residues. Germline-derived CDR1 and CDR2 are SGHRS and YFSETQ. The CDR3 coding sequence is TGCGCCAGCAGCCTAACATTAAGCGGCACTAATGAAAAACTGTTTTTT. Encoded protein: CASSLTLSGTNEKLFF.

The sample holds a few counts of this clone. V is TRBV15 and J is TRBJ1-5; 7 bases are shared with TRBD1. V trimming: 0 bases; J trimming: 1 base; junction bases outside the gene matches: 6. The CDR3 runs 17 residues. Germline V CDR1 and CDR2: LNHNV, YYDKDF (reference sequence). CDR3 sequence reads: CATSRDLGTESNQPQHF. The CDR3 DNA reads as TGTGCCACCAGCAGAGATCTCGGGACAGAGAGCAATCAGCCCCAGCATTTT. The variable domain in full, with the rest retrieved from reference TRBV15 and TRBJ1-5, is DAMVIQNPRYQVTQFGKPVTLSCSQTLNHNVMYWYQQKSSQAPKLLFHYYDKDFNNEADTPDNFQSRRPNTSFCFLDIRSPGLGDTAMYLCATSRDLGTESNQPQHFGDGTRLSIL.